This T cell receptor (beta chain) was recovered during a study of blood T cell repertoires in COVID-19. The repertoire was sequenced with immunoSEQ multiplex PCR; TCRdb's copy has only in-frame clones and lacks some. The sample lists roughly 310,000 clones, 70% to 90% occurring once. Germline CDR1 is SNHLY and CDR2 is FYNNEI. V dropped 5 bases and J dropped 3; count of bases not matched to a gene: 5. The CDR3 contains 14 residues. This chain uses TRBV2 with TRBJ2-3, with 7 bases aligning to TRBD1. Sequencing was done on a sample of PBMCs or T cells enriched from blood (not recorded which). The clonotype comes from a woman aged 40 to 49 who had recovered from COVID-19. The CDR3 nucleotides are TGTGCCAGCAGTTGGGACAGTAGGACAGATACGCAGTATTTT. It translates to CASSWDSRTDTQYF.